A selection of T cell receptor beta chains follows, all from one sample in a study of cytomegalovirus exposure and HLA in healthy donors. The data were produced by immunoSEQ multiplex PCR, yet TCRdb's version contains in-frame clones alone and is incomplete. The repertoire holds approximately 300,000 clones, with 80% as singletons. The sample was PBMCs. These receptors all stem from a girl aged 2-15 years in good health and CMV-seronegative. The CDR3 runs from the conserved cysteine through the conserved F or W. D genes are given only for firm matches. Rows may omit the clone size; those that give it use once, few, many or a size class.

D	size	V	J	DNA	CDR3
-	few	TRBV10-2	TRBJ2-1	TGCGCCAGCAGTCCCGTCACAGAGAACAATGAGCAGTTCTTC	CASSPVTENNEQFF
TRBD1	-	TRBV6-1	TRBJ1-1	TGTGCCAGCAGTGGCCGGGACAGGGGGGAGCTCAACGCTGAAGCTTTCTTT	CASSGRDRGELNAEAFF
TRBD2	-	TRBV7-9	TRBJ2-1	TGTGCCAGCAGCCCCGGGAGCGGGAGACACAATGAGCAGTTCTTC	CASSPGSGRHNEQFF
TRBD2	-	TRBV28	TRBJ2-2	TGTGCCAGCAGTTTACTAGGGTTTGGGCTGGCTAGCGGGAGTGCCGGGGAGCTGTTTTTT	CASSLLGFGLASGSAGELFF
-	-	TRBV2	TRBJ2-5	TGTGCCAGCAGTGATAGTGCGGGGACCCAGTACTTC	CASSDSAGTQYF
-	-	TRBV30	TRBJ1-1	TGTGCCTGGGTAGACAGAATGAACACTGAAGCTTTCTTT	CAWVDRMNTEAFF
-	-	TRBV10-2	TRBJ2-7	TGCGCCAGCAGTGGTGGACACGTCTACGAGCAGTACTTC	CASSGGHVYEQYF
TRBD1	-	TRBV18	TRBJ1-2	TGTGCCAGCTCACTGCTGACAGGGATTAACTATGGCTACACCTTC	CASSLLTGINYGYTF
TRBD1	-	TRBV7-3	TRBJ1-1	TGTGCCAGCAGCTTACAGGGGGCCGTGAACACTGAAGCTTTCTTT	CASSLQGAVNTEAFF
-	-	TRBV2	TRBJ2-1	TGTGCCAGCAGTGGGGGGCTACAGAGCAATGAGCAGTTCTTC	CASSGGLQSNEQFF
-	-	TRBV2	TRBJ1-6	TGTGCCAGCATTGAGGTAGGACGAGGACGGGACTATTCACCCCTCCACTTT	CASIEVGRGRDYSPLHF
-	-	TRBV2	TRBJ2-1	TGTGCCAGCAGTGATTCTTCCTACAATGAGCAGTTCTTC	CASSDSSYNEQFF
-	-	TRBV28	TRBJ2-7	TGTGCCAGCAGTTTTCAGGGCCTCGAGCAGTACTTC	CASSFQGLEQYF